This is a list of T cell receptor beta chains from one sample in a study of blood T cell repertoires in COVID-19. This table comes from immunoSEQ multiplex PCR, and its TCRdb copy is limited to in-frame clones, with some not included. The sample holds roughly 38,000 clones; about three quarters are singletons and the top ten take roughly 10%. Sequenced material: peripheral blood. All receptors come from a man between 65 and 85 years old with COVID-19, enrolled during active disease. Both conserved end residues are part of each CDR3. The D gene is left open where the match is weak. Rows may omit the clone size; those that give it use once, few, many or a size class.

size	D	V	J	CDR3	DNA
-	-	TRBV5-6	TRBJ1-1	CASSSRIRGYGNTEAFF	TGTGCCAGCAGCTCGAGAATCAGGGGATACGGGAACACTGAAGCTTTCTTT
few	-	TRBV5-1	TRBJ1-1	CASVLGTPSEAFF	TGCGCCAGCGTTTTGGGGACACCCTCTGAAGCTTTCTTT
-	-	TRBV18	TRBJ1-1	CASSRGGANTEAFF	TGTGCCAGCTCGAGGGGGGGGGCGAACACTGAAGCTTTCTTT
-	-	TRBV21-1	TRBJ2-1	CASSKGRSGKSYNEQFF	TGTGCCAGCAGCAAAGGACGGAGCGGGAAGTCCTACAATGAGCAGTTCTTC
few	TRBD2	TRBV4-2	TRBJ2-2	CASSQRAGGYTGELFF	TGTGCCAGCAGCCAAAGAGCGGGGGGGTACACCGGGGAGCTGTTTTTT
-	TRBD2	TRBV12-3/TRBV12-4	TRBJ2-1	CASSYIVGTSFFF	TGTGCCAGCAGTTATATAGTTGGGACTAGTTTCTTCTTC
once	-	TRBV12-3/TRBV12-4	TRBJ2-1	CASSPFTYNEQFF	TGTGCCAGCAGTCCCTTTACCTACAATGAGCAGTTCTTC
-	-	TRBV10-1	TRBJ2-5	CASSESPRSETQYF	TGCGCCAGCAGTGAGTCCCCTAGGTCGGAGACCCAGTACTTC
once	-	TRBV20-1	TRBJ1-5	CSASRSGKRGNQPQHF	TGCAGTGCTAGTAGGTCCGGGAAGCGCGGCAATCAGCCCCAGCATTTT
-	TRBD1	TRBV5-5	TRBJ1-2	CASSSGQGYGYTF	TGTGCCAGCAGCTCTGGACAGGGTTATGGCTACACCTTC
-	TRBD1	TRBV19	TRBJ2-1	CASSGQGVNEQFF	TGTGCCAGTTCGGGACAGGGGGTGAATGAGCAGTTCTTC
once	-	TRBV18	TRBJ1-4	CASSRGQNEKLFF	TGTGCCAGCTCACGCGGACAGAATGAAAAACTGTTTTTT
-	-	TRBV19	TRBJ1-2	CASAQDTYGYTF	TGTGCCAGTGCGCAGGATACCTATGGCTACACCTTC
-	-	TRBV4-1	TRBJ1-1	CASSQEANLPKAFF	TGCGCCAGCAGCCAAGAAGCGAACCTCCCCAAAGCTTTCTTT
-	TRBD1	TRBV10-1	TRBJ1-5	CASSPGQAGNQPQHF	TGCGCCAGCAGCCCGGGACAGGCTGGCAATCAGCCCCAGCATTTT
once	-	TRBV6-5	TRBJ2-7	CASSSGAIYEQYF	TGTGCCAGCAGTTCTGGGGCGATATACGAGCAGTACTTC
-	-	TRBV2	TRBJ2-5	CASKTGEGETQYF	TGTGCCTCCAAGACAGGAGAAGGGGAGACCCAGTACTTC
-	TRBD1	TRBV6-2/TRBV6-3	TRBJ1-6	CASSSPGQGSSPLHF	TGTGCCAGCAGTTCCCCGGGACAGGGCAGCTCACCCCTCCACTTT
-	-	TRBV11-3	TRBJ2-1	CASSLGQGNEQFF	TGTGCCAGCAGCTTAGGGCAGGGAAATGAGCAGTTCTTC
many	TRBD1	TRBV7-3	TRBJ2-1	CASSQWDRRNEQFF	TGTGCCAGCAGCCAGTGGGACAGACGGAATGAGCAGTTCTTC
-	-	TRBV4-2	TRBJ2-7	CASSQVLDSSYEQYF	TGTGCCAGCAGCCAAGTTTTGGACAGCTCCTACGAGCAGTACTTC
few	TRBD1	TRBV9	TRBJ1-6	CASSPPGQRDSPLHF	TGTGCCAGCAGCCCGCCGGGACAGAGGGATTCACCCCTCCACTTT
large	-	TRBV7-9	TRBJ1-3	CASSLTAASGNTIYF	TGTGCCAGCAGCTTGACCGCAGCGTCGGGAAACACCATATATTTT
-	TRBD1	TRBV28	TRBJ1-6	CASSTRDRGSNSPLHF	TGTGCCAGCAGTACCCGGGACAGGGGGTCTAATTCACCCCTCCACTTT
-	-	TRBV5-1	TRBJ1-5	CASSLDSLNQPQHF	TGCGCCAGCAGCTTGGACAGTCTCAATCAGCCCCAGCATTTT
-	-	TRBV5-1	TRBJ2-3	CASNPGQIYTDTQYF	TGCGCCAGCAACCCCGGACAGATATACACAGATACGCAGTATTTT
-	-	TRBV10-1	TRBJ2-5	CASSAWVGQETQYF	TGCGCCAGCAGTGCGTGGGTCGGGCAAGAGACCCAGTACTTC
-	TRBD2	TRBV6-2/TRBV6-3	TRBJ2-1	CASSYPTGTSGGSYNEQFF	TGTGCCAGCAGTTACCCGACCGGGACTAGCGGGGGGTCTTACAATGAGCAGTTCTTC
few	-	TRBV10-1	TRBJ2-5	CASSRDIEETQYF	TGCGCCAGTTCCCGGGACATCGAAGAGACCCAGTACTTC
-	TRBD1	TRBV6-6	TRBJ2-5	CASRDRFQTQYF	TGTGCCAGCAGGGACAGGTTCCAGACCCAGTACTTC
-	-	TRBV16	TRBJ2-1	CASSQSSGLGYNEQFF	TGTGCCAGCAGCCAATCGTCGGGATTAGGCTACAATGAGCAGTTCTTC
-	TRBD1	TRBV27	TRBJ1-2	CASSPGQGTGGYTF	TGTGCCAGCAGTCCGGGACAGGGAACTGGGGGCTACACCTTC
-	-	TRBV21-1	TRBJ2-7	CASSDQGSYEQYF	TGTGCCAGCAGCGATCAGGGTTCCTACGAGCAGTACTTC